What follows is one T cell receptor (beta chain) and its context. The entry originates in a study of blood T cell repertoires in COVID-19. Looking at the study overall: The study drew acute and convalescent COVID-19 samples from the United States, Italy and Spain. T cells, B-cell-depleted T cells, or PBMCs provided the cDNA or gDNA that served as material.

Source study methods: Amplification from reference gene primers served as the basis for estimated nucleated cell counts. Some clones are missing from TCRdb's copy, which holds only in-frame ones; the method was immunoSEQ multiplex PCR. V and J calls and clone size are those listed in that table; D and trimming were worked out from the DNA. Of about 280,000 clones in the sample, 86% are singletons; the top ten hold about 3%. Sequencing was done on a sample of peripheral blood. This clonotype was obtained from a woman aged 30 to 39 with active or convalescent COVID-19.

DNA for the CDR3: TGTGCCAGCAGACTCAGCGGGGGGCCTTACAATGAGCAGTTCTTC. Encoded protein: CASRLSGGPYNEQFF. This chain uses TRBV6-5 with TRBJ2-1, with 9 bases identical to TRBD2. J lost 4 bases, V lost 6 bases, and 7 bases had no gene match. CDR3 length: 15 amino acids. CDR1 and CDR2 (germline): MNHEY, SVGAGI.